The clone carrying this T cell receptor (beta chain) came up a few times. Mouse gene names and germline throughout. The CDR3 end falls 1 residue outside the read, so it is completed with the germline J gene. The data derive from a study of tissue T cells after allogeneic stem cell transplantation. Unmatched junction bases numbered 5, after V lost 3 bases and J lost 7 bases. CDR3 size: 13 residues. Germline V lookup: CDR1 LGHDT, CDR2 YNNKQL (reference sequence). Assay: immunoSEQ multiplex PCR; the TCRdb copy retains only in-frame clones and omits some. The table includes roughly 20,000 clones, approximately 69% detected once.

This chain connects TRBV4 to TRBJ2-7; 8 nucleotides match TRBD2. Sequenced input: blood. The sequence derives from a female BALB/c mouse in good health. Mouse strain MHC haplotype: H2-d. The CDR3 DNA, read in part, is TGTGCCAGCAGCTATTGGGGGGGTCGGGAACAGTAC. Translating gives CASSYWGGREQY. In full, the CDR3 is CASSYWGGREQYF.